The 5 T cell receptor beta chains listed next were all sequenced from one sample in a study of long-term antiretroviral therapy in people with HIV. At survey level, the immunoSEQ assay was run in its v3.0 version. TCRdb's table, derived via immunoSEQ multiplex PCR, lists solely in-frame clones and lacks some. Among approximately 24,000 clones listed, roughly 95% were seen once. The sequencing here drew on unsorted PBMCs, taken about 4.7 years after starting antiretroviral therapy. The receptors come from a woman between 45 and 65 years old with HIV.

The V gene is TRBV27, the J gene TRBJ2-3; 10 nucleotides agree with TRBD2. The J segment lost 1 base and the V segment lost 10 bases, leaving 14 bases of the junction unmatched. The CDR3 loop spans 17 amino acids. Germline V CDR1 and CDR2: MNHEY, SMNVEV (reference sequence). This chain's CDR3 is CATKLLAGESGTDTQYF. The CDR3 bases are TGTGCCACGAAGCTCCTAGCGGGAGAATCGGGCACAGATACGCAGTATTTT.

The table lists this clone with a count of one. V and J are TRBV7-6 and TRBJ2-1, with D possibly matching TRBD1 (6 bases). Germline CDR1 and CDR2: SGHVS and FNYEAQ. V lost 4 bases and J lost 0, with 10 bases in between. CDR3 length equals 15 residues. CDR3 nucleotides: TGTGCCAGCAGCTCTGACAGGATCTCCTACAATGAGCAGTTCTTC. Amino acid sequence: CASSSDRISYNEQFF.

V usage is TRBV2 and J usage is TRBJ2-6; D is perhaps TRBD1 (6 bases). V shed 3 bases and J shed 8 bases, with 11 bases lying between them. Germline values: CDR1 SNHLY, CDR2 FYNNEI. The CDR3 has 14 residues. The CDR3 is CASSDWDTTNVLTF. The CDR3 DNA reads as TGTGCCAGCAGTGATTGGGACACGACCAACGTCCTGACTTTC.

This clone was observed a single time. The gene calls are TRBV10-3 and TRBJ2-3; a possible D gene is TRBD1 (6 bases). The ends were cut back, 4 bases at V and 2 bases at J, with 16 bases in the middle. The CDR3 spans 16 residues. Germline CDR1 is ENHRY and CDR2 is SYGVKD. The CDR3 sequence: CAISVGGETNTDTQYF. CDR3 nucleotide sequence: TGTGCCATCAGTGTTGGGGGCGAAACTAACACAGATACGCAGTATTTT.

The chain has TRBV10-3 and TRBJ1-2, with D unresolved. The CDR3 totals 18 residues. Germline lookup yields CDR1 ENHRY and CDR2 SYGVKD. Trimming shortened V by 0 bases and J by 4 bases, and 21 bases separated the two germline ends. This CDR3 reads CAISESVGVGGNGYGYTF. The CDR3, as DNA: TGTGCCATCAGTGAGTCCGTTGGAGTGGGAGGGAATGGCTATGGCTACACCTTC.